Following are 17 T cell receptor beta chains from one sample sequenced in a study of T cell responses to AZD1222 COVID-19 vaccine. Here immunoSEQ multiplex PCR was the method, and the copy in TCRdb shows in-frame clones only, minus some. This sample has tens of thousands of clones, with roughly 85% found just once. The material was peripheral blood, obtained 28 days after the second AZD1222 dose. All receptors derive from an adult who received the AZD1222 COVID-19 vaccine.

V usage is TRBV20-1 and J usage is TRBJ1-1; no reliable D call. This CDR3 has 11 amino acids. The V end lost 3 bases, the J end lost 7 bases, and 9 bases lay between the germline ends. Germline-derived CDR1 and CDR2 are DFQATT and SNEGSKA (reference sequence). The CDR3 spells CSASRQVEAFF. DNA of the CDR3: TGCAGTGCTAGTCGGCAGGTTGAAGCTTTCTTT.

Only one count was recorded for this clone. The chain is built from TRBV19 and TRBJ2-2; 12 bases match TRBD2. This CDR3 has 15 residues. Trimming took 5 bases from V and 6 from J; bases not matched to a gene: 4. CDR1 is LNHDA, CDR2 SQIVND, per germline (reference sequence). CDR3 DNA sequence: TGTGCCAGTAGTCCGCGACTAGCGGGAGCCGGGGAGCTGTTTTTT. Its protein product is CASSPRLAGAGELFF.

This rearrangement joins TRBV7-9 to TRBJ1-4; a weak D match, TRBD1 (5 bases). CDR3 length equals 15 residues. CDR1 is SEHNR, CDR2 FQNEAQ, per germline (reference sequence). Between the trimmed V and J ends, which lost 5 bases and 5 bases, there was a span of 15 bases. This CDR3 is CASSLTQGSNEKLFF. The CDR3 DNA follows: TGTGCCAGCAGCCTTACTCAGGGTAGCAATGAAAAACTGTTTTTT.

The chain joins TRBV2 to TRBJ2-7; the D gene could be TRBD1 or TRBD2 (5 bases each). This CDR3 comprises 12 residues. V lost 2 bases to trimming and J lost 6 bases, with 8 bases between them. Germline-derived CDR1 and CDR2 are SNHLY and FYNNEI. The chain's CDR3 is CASSEQGVEQYF. CDR3 nucleotide sequence: TGTGCCAGCAGTGAACAGGGAGTCGAGCAGTACTTC.

The rearrangement links TRBV6-1 to TRBJ1-2; 8 nucleotides line up with TRBD1. Germline V CDR1 and CDR2: MNHNS, SASEGT. The J segment lost 2 bases and the V segment lost 0 bases, leaving 5 bases of the junction unmatched. The CDR3 totals 16 residues. CDR3 in DNA: TGTGCCAGCAGTGAAGCTAAGGGGACAGGAAACTATGGCTACACCTTC. As protein: CASSEAKGTGNYGYTF.

This chain uses TRBV7-9 with TRBJ2-5; D is perhaps TRBD2 (5 bases). The V gene's germline CDR1 is SEHNR and CDR2 FQNEAQ (reference sequence). Deletions cut 0 bases from V and 3 bases from J, with 11 bases between. CDR3 length: 15 residues. In DNA form, the CDR3 reads TGTGCCAGCAGCTTAGCCGGACTTGCAGAAGAGACCCAGTACTTC. This gives the protein CASSLAGLAEETQYF. Supplemented by reference TRBV7-9 and TRBJ2-5, the full variable domain reads DTGVSQNPRHKITKRGQNVTFRCDPISEHNRLYWYRQTLGQGPEFLTYFQNEAQLEKSRLLSDRFSAERPKGSFSTLEIQRTEQGDSAMYLCASSLAGLAEETQYFGPGTRLLVL.

This rearrangement joins TRBV2 to TRBJ2-3; TRBD2 might be the D (5 bases). Germline V lookup: CDR1 SNHLY, CDR2 FYNNEI. V was cut by 0 bases and J by 7 bases, with 11 bases left in between. The CDR3 consists of 14 residues. CDR3 sequence: CASSEAGLPNTQYF. The CDR3 nucleotides read TGTGCCAGCAGTGAAGCCGGACTCCCAAATACGCAGTATTTT.

The chain links TRBV29-1 to TRBJ1-1, with 7 bases that match TRBD1. Germline-derived CDR1 and CDR2 are SQVTM and ANQGSEA. Germline trimming cut 4 bases from V and 7 bases from J; bases unmatched to any gene: 6. The CDR3 covers 12 residues. In DNA, the CDR3 is TGCAGCGTTGGACAGGGCTTGGTTGAAGCTTTCTTT. Its translation: CSVGQGLVEAFF.

V is TRBV5-5 and J is TRBJ2-7, with 9 positions matching TRBD1. This CDR3 spans 16 amino acids. CDR1 SGHKS and CDR2 YYEKEE come from the germline V gene (reference sequence). Trimming at V came to 0 bases and at J to 5 bases, leaving 9 bases not matched to a gene. CDR3 DNA sequence: TGTGCCAGCAGCTTGGGATTACACAGGGGGCAGGACGAGCAGTACGTC. It is translated as CASSLGLHRGQDEQYV.

The chain uses TRBV5-5 and TRBJ1-1, with TRBD1 as a possible D gene (6 bases). Trimming stripped 4 bases from V and 2 bases from J, with 15 bases between. The CDR3 loop spans 15 amino acids. Germline V gives CDR1 SGHKS, CDR2 YYEKEE (reference sequence). The CDR3 DNA is TGTGCCAGCAGCGATTATGGGGGCCGTAACACTGAAGCTTTCTTT. Its protein is CASSDYGGRNTEAFF.

Here the CDR3 DNA reads TGTGCCAGCAGCGTCAGGGAGACCCAGTACTTC. It codes for CASSVRETQYF. The chain combines TRBV5-8 with TRBJ2-5; no definite D call. The V gene lost 4 bases and the J gene lost 5 bases, with 6 bases spanning the gap. The CDR3 is made up of 11 amino acids. Germline lookup yields CDR1 SGHTS and CDR2 YDEGEE.

The J gene is TRBJ1-1, the V gene TRBV28; TRBD1 might be the D (6 bases). The CDR3 length is 14 residues. The V gene lost 6 bases and the J gene lost 3 bases, with 14 bases spanning the gap. CDR1 is MDHEN, CDR2 SYDVKM, per germline. The CDR3 coding sequence is TGTGCCAGCAGGAACAGGGTGCGGTACACTGAAGCTTTCTTT. It codes for CASRNRVRYTEAFF.

This clone appeared once. The J gene is TRBJ2-3, the V gene TRBV15; TRBD2 aligns across 7 bases. This CDR3 region has 17 residues. Losses at the gene ends were 6 bases for V and 6 bases for J; bases not matched to a gene: 18. Per the germline V gene, CDR1 is LNHNV and CDR2 is YYDKDF (reference sequence). CDR3 in amino acids: CATRNREAGPTGDTQYF. The CDR3 DNA is TGTGCCACCAGGAATCGGGAAGCGGGGCCTACGGGGGATACGCAGTATTTT.

The chain uses TRBV5-1 and TRBJ2-1, with 14 bases identical to TRBD2. Losses at the gene ends were 1 base for V and 5 bases for J; bases not matched to a gene: 5. The germline V gene encodes CDR1 SGHRS and CDR2 YFSETQ. The CDR3 has 17 residues. Here the CDR3 DNA reads TGCGCCAGCAGCTTGCCGGGACTAGCGGGGGTGGACAATGAGCAGTTCTTC. It specifies CASSLPGLAGVDNEQFF.

The chain recombines TRBV7-9 with TRBJ1-1, with a possible D match to TRBD1 (6 bases). This CDR3 contains 14 residues. V was trimmed by 7 bases and J by 0 bases, leaving 12 bases between them. From germline, CDR1 is SEHNR and CDR2 FQNEAQ (reference sequence). The chain's CDR3 is CASTRDTLNTEAFF. The CDR3 nucleotides read TGTGCCAGCACCCGGGACACCCTGAACACTGAAGCTTTCTTT.

The chain joins TRBV12-3 or TRBV12-4 to TRBJ1-1, with a possible D match to TRBD1 (5 bases). This CDR3 is built from 13 residues. V gave up 6 bases and J gave up 1 base, with 9 bases separating them. The DNA for the CDR3 is TGTGCCAGCAGACAACAGGCGAACACTGAAGCTTTCTTT. It specifies CASRQQANTEAFF.

The chain is built from TRBV5-1 and TRBJ1-1, with D unresolved. V shed 0 bases and J shed 0 bases, with 12 bases lying between them. CDR1 and CDR2 from the germline V gene are SGHRS and YFSETQ. The CDR3 has 16 residues. CDR3 loop: CASSLGRGGMNTEAFF. The CDR3 nucleotides are TGCGCCAGCAGCTTGGGCCGTGGAGGGATGAACACTGAAGCTTTCTTT.